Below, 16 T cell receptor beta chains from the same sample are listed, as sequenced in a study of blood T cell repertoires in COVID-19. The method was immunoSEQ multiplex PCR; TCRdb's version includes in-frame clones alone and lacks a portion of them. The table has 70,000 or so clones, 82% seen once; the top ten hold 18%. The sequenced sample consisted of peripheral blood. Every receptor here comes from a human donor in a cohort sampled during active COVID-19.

The chain's CDR3 is CASSKDRGNSPLHF. In DNA, the CDR3 is TGTGCCAGCAGCAAAGACAGGGGTAATTCACCCCTCCACTTT. The chain recombines TRBV25-1 with TRBJ1-6; 8 positions match TRBD1. The CDR3 covers 14 residues. CDR1 MGHDK and CDR2 SYGVNS come from the germline V gene. The trim removed 6 bases at V and 6 bases at J, leaving 4 bases unmatched.

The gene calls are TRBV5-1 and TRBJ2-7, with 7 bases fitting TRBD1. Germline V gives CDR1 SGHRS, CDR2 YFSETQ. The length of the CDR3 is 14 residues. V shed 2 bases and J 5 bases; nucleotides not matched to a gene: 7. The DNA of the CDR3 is TGCGCCAGCAGCTTCGGACAGGTTGGGGACGAGCAGTACTTC. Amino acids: CASSFGQVGDEQYF.

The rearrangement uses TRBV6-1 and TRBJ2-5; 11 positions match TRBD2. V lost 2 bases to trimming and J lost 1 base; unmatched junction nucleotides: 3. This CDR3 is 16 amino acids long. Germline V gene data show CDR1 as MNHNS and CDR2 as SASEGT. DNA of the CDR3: TGTGCCAGCAGTGAACTAGCGGGGGGAATCCAAGAGACCCAGTACTTC. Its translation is CASSELAGGIQETQYF.

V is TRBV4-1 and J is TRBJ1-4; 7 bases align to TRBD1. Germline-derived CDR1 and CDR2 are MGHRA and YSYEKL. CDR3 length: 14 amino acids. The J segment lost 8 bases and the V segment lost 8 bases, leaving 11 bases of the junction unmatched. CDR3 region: CASRTPGQKEKLFF. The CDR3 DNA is TGCGCCAGCCGCACACCGGGACAGAAGGAAAAACTGTTTTTT.

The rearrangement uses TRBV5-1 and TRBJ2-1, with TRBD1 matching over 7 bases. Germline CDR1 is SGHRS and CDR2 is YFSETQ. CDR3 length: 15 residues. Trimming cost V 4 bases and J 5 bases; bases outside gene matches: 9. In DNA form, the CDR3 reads TGCGCCAGCAGCGACCCCCGACAGGGCCACAATGAGCAGTTCTTC. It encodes CASSDPRQGHNEQFF.

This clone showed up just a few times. The CDR3 reads CAISKQGSNQPQHF. The CDR3 region has the DNA TGTGCCATCAGTAAACAGGGCAGCAATCAGCCCCAGCATTTT. The rearrangement uses TRBV10-3 and TRBJ1-5; D is perhaps TRBD1 (6 bases). The germline V and J ends were trimmed by 5 bases and 1 base, with 9 bases remaining between them. The CDR3 is 14 amino acids. Germline loops: CDR1 ENHRY, CDR2 SYGVKD.

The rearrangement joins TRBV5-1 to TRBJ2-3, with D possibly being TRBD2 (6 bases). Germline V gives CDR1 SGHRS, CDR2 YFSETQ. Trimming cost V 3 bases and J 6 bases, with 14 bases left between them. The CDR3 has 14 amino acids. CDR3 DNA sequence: TGCGCCAGCAGCTCCTCCGGGGGACGGGATACGCAGTATTTT. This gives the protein CASSSSGGRDTQYF.

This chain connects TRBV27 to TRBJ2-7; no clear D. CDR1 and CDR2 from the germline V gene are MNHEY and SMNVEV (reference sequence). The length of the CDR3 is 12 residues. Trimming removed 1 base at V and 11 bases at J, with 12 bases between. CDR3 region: CASSLLGSREYF. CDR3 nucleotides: TGTGCCAGCAGTTTATTAGGCAGCCGGGAGTACTTC.

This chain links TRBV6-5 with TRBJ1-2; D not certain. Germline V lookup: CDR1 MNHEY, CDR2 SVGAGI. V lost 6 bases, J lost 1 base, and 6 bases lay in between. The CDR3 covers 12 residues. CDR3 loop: CASSPRNYGYTF. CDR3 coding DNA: TGTGCCAGCAGCCCCCGTAACTATGGCTACACCTTC.

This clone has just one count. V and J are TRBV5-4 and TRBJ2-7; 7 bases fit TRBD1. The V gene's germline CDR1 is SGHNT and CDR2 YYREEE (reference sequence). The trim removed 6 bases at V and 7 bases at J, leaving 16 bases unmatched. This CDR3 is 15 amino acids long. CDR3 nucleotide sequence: TGTGCCAGCACCGCCCGCACAGGGGAGACGGGGGAGCAGTACTTC. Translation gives CASTARTGETGEQYF.

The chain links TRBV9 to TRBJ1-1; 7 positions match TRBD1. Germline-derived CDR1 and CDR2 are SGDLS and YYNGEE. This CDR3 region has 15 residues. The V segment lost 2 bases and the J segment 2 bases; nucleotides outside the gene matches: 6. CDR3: CASSVLGGGNTEAFF. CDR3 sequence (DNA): TGTGCCAGCAGCGTTCTTGGAGGGGGCAACACTGAAGCTTTCTTT.

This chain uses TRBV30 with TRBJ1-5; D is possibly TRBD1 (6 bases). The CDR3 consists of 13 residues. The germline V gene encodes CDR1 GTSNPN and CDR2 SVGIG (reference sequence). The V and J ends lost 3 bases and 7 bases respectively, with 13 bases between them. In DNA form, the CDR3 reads TGTGCCTGGAGCGCAGGGGCAGGGCAGCCCCAGCATTTT. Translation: CAWSAGAGQPQHF. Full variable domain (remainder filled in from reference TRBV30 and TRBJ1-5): SQTIHQWPATLVQPVGSPLSLECTVEGTSNPNLYWYRQAAGRGLQLLFYSVGIGQISSEVPQNLSASRPQDRQFILSSKKLLLSDSGFYLCAWSAGAGQPQHFGDGTRLSIL.

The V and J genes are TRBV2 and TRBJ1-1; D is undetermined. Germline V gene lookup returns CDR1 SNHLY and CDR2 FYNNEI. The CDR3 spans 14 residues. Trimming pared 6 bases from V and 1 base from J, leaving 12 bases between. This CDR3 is CASRGSTSNTEAFF. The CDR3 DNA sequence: TGTGCCAGCAGGGGTTCGACATCGAACACTGAAGCTTTCTTT.

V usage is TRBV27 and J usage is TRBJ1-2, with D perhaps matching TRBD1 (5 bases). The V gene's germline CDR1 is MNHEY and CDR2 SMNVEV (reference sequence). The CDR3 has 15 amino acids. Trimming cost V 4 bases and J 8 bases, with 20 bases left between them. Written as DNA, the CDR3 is TGTGCCAGCAGTTCGATACAGGCTGGTTGGGCGGGCTACACCTTC. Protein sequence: CASSSIQAGWAGYTF.

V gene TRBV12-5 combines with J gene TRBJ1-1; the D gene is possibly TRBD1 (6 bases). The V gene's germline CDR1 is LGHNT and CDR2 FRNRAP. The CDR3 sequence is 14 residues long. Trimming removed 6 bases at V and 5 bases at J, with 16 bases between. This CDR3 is CASGPARGGTEAFF. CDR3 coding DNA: TGTGCTAGTGGGCCGGCCAGGGGAGGGACTGAAGCTTTCTTT.

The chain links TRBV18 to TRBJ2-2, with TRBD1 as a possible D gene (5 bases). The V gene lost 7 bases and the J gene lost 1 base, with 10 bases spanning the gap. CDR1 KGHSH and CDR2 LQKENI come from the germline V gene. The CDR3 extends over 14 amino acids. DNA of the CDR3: TGTGCCAGCTACCCGGACAAGAACACCGGGGAGCTGTTTTTT. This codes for CASYPDKNTGELFF.